This TCR beta chain was recorded in a study of cytomegalovirus exposure and HLA in healthy donors. Study observations and caveats: A later analysis found that most CMV-associated TCR beta chains appeared HLA-restricted. A few chains tied to CMV proved CMV antigen-specific in vitro. Later analysis associated a missense DCLRE1C variant with TCR beta V- and J-gene trimming. Presence/absence analyses assumed roughly uniform sequencing depth across donors.

The PCR was carried out with 60 Vbeta primers and 13 Jbeta primers. Clones were sequenced by immunoSEQ multiplex PCR, and TCRdb holds only the in-frame ones, with some missing. The table lists about 220,000 clones, about 81% of them singletons. As concerns this clone: Its antigen remains unknown.

Trimming took 0 bases from V and 1 from J; bases not matched to a gene: 2. The CDR3 contains 16 residues. The germline V gene has CDR1 SGHNT and CDR2 YYREEE (reference sequence). This chain links TRBV5-4 with TRBJ2-1, with TRBD2 identical over 9 bases. Sequencing was performed on PBMCs. The receptor comes from a man aged 40-50 years in good health and CMV-seropositive. The CDR3 loop reads CASSLVLAGSYNEQFF. The CDR3 DNA sequence: TGTGCCAGCAGCTTGGTTCTAGCGGGATCCTACAATGAGCAGTTCTTC.